This T cell receptor beta chain emerged from a study of T cells in Graves' hyperthyroidism and ophthalmopathy. Over 18 months, lack of ophthalmopathy progression marked Graves' hyperthyroidism as stable. Criteria for exclusion of patients were uncontrolled infection, other autoimmune disease, pregnancy or lactation. Clinical symptoms, serum thyroxine, TRAb, thyroid ultrasound and orbital computed tomography informed diagnoses. Regions amplified from RNA transcripts were the TCR beta CDR3 regions. The TCR CDR3 first-round RT-PCR relied on the HTBI primer set. TCRdb passed the multiplex PCR reads through MiXCR, listing each CDR3 protein once. This table has 750,000 to 950,000 distinct CDR3 sequences, about two fifths appearing once. This CDR3 has 13 amino acids. V was pared by 8 bases and J by 7 bases, with 14 bases between. The V gene's germline CDR1 is MNHEY and CDR2 SMNVEV (reference sequence).

The chain has TRBV27 and TRBJ2-2; D gene uncertain. The clonotype originates from a man between 18 and 35 years old with Graves' hyperthyroidism. Material: blood. The CDR3 is CASEAGLDGELFF. CDR3 bases: TGTGCCAGCGAGGCCGGTCTTGACGGGGAGCTGTTTTTT.